Sequencing of this T cell receptor (beta chain) was carried out in a study of blood T cell repertoires in COVID-19. Germline V gives CDR1 SNHLY, CDR2 FYNNEI. The length of the CDR3 is 15 residues. V was pared by 6 bases and J by 8 bases, with 12 bases of the junction left unmatched. Sequencing used immunoSEQ multiplex PCR; TCRdb keeps in-frame clones, though not all of them. The sample has fewer than 180,000 clones; roughly 87% are singletons. The sample consisted of peripheral blood. This TCR was sampled from a woman in her sixties with active or convalescent COVID-19. The rearrangement links TRBV2 to TRBJ1-5; 8 bases align to TRBD1. The CDR3 DNA reads as TGTGCCAGCAGGGATGGGACAGGCGGGCGTAAGCCCCAGCATTTT. Its translation: CASRDGTGGRKPQHF.